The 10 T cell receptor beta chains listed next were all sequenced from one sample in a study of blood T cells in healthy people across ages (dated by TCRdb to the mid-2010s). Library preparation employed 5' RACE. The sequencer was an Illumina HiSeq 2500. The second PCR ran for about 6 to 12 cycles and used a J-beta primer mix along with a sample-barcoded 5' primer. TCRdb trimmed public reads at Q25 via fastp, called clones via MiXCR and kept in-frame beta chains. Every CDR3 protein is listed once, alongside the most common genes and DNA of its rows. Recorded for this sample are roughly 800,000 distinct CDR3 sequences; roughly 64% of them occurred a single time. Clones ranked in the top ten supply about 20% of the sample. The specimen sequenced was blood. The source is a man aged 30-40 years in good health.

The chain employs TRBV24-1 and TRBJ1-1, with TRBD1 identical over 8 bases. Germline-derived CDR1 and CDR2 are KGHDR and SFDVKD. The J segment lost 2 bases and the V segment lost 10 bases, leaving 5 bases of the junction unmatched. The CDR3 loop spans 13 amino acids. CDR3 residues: CATTGEENTEAFF. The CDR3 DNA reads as TGTGCCACGACAGGGGAAGAAAACACTGAAGCTTTCTTT.

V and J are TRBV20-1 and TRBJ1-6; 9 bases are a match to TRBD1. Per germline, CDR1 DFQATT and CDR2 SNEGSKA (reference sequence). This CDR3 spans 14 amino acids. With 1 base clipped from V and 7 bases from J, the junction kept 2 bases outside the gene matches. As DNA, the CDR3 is TGCAGTGCTAGAGGGGACAGGGAGAATTCACCCCTCCACTTT. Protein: CSARGDRENSPLHF.

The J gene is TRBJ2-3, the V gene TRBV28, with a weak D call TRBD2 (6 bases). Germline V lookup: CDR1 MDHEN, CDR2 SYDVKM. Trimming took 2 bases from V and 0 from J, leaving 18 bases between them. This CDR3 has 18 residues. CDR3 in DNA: TGTGCCAGCAGTTTAATGTGGGAGGCGTACTCTAGCACAGATACGCAGTATTTT. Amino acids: CASSLMWEAYSSTDTQYF. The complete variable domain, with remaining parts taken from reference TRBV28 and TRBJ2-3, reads DVKVTQSSRYLVKRTGEKVFLECVQDMDHENMFWYRQDPGLGLRLIYFSYDVKMKEKGDIPEGYSVSREKKERFSLILESASTNQTSMYLCASSLMWEAYSSTDTQYFGPGTRLTVL.

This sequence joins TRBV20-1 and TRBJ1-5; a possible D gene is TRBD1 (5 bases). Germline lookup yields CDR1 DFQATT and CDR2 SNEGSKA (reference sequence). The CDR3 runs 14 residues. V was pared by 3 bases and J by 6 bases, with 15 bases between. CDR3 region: CSARKPGRGQPQHF. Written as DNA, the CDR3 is TGCAGTGCTAGGAAACCGGGACGGGGTCAGCCCCAGCATTTT.

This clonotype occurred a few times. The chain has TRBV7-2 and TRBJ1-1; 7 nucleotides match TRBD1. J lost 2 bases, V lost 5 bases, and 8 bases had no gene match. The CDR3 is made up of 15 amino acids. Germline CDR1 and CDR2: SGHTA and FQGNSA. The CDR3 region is CASSPRAGGNTEAFF. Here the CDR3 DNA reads TGTGCCAGCAGCCCGAGGGCAGGGGGAAACACTGAAGCTTTCTTT.

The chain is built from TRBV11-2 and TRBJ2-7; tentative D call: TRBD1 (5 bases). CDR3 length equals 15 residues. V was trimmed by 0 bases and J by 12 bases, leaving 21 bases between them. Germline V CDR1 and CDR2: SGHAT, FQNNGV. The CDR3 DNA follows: TGTGCCAGCAGCTTAGAAGCCGGGTCTCTTCTGGGGCCGTACTTC. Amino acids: CASSLEAGSLLGPYF.

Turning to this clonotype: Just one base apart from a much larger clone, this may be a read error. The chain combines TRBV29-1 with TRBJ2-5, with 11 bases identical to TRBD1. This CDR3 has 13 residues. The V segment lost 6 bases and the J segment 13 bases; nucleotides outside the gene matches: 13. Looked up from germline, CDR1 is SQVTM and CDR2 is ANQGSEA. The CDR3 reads CSVGQGGWNERYF. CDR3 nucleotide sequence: TGCAGCGTGGGACAGGGGGGGTGGAATGAGCGGTACTTC.

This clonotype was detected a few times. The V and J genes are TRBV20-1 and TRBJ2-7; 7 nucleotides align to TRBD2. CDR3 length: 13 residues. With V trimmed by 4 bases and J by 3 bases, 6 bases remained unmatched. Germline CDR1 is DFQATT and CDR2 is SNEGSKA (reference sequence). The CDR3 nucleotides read TGCAGTGCTAATCCGGGGGGAATCTACGAGCAGTACTTC. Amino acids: CSANPGGIYEQYF.

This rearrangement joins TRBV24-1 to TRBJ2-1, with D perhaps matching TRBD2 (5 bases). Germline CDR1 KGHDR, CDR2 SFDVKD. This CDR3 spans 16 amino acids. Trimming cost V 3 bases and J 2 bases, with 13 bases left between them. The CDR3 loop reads CATSDPPTGAYNEQFF. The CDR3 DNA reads TGTGCCACCAGTGATCCCCCCACCGGGGCCTACAATGAGCAGTTCTTC.

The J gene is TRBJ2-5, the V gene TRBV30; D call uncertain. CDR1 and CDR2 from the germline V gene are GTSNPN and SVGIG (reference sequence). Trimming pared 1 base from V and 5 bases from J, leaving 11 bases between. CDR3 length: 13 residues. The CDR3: CAWSAGTGETQYF. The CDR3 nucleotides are TGTGCCTGGAGTGCTGGTACTGGGGAGACCCAGTACTTC.